The 30 T cell receptor beta chains below come from one sample, sequenced in a study of T cell responses to AZD1222 COVID-19 vaccine listed by TCRdb under 2021. The sample's time point, from its label and the paper: about 28 days (+/-7) after the second vaccine dose. The library relied on the immunoSEQ multiplex PCR assay. The clones in this table, taken by TCRdb from immuneACCESS, are in-frame only. Not every clone is retained; where verified, under half of the shortfall comes from an unresolved V gene, and the cause of the rest is unknown. The sample contains over 130,000 clones, around 92% of them found a single time. The ten largest clones capture 3% to 4.5% of the sample. Sample: peripheral blood, taken 28 days after the second AZD1222 dose. Receptors originate from an adult who received the AZD1222 COVID-19 vaccine.

The chain joins TRBV24-1 to TRBJ1-1; no definite D call. V lost 3 bases and J lost 10, with 11 bases in between. Germline loops: CDR1 KGHDR, CDR2 SFDVKD. The CDR3 length is 12 residues. CDR3 nucleotide sequence: TGTGCCACCAGTGATACCATGCGTCGAGCTTTCTTT. As protein: CATSDTMRRAFF.

The chain is built from TRBV2 and TRBJ2-2, with a possible D match to TRBD2 (5 bases). CDR1 and CDR2 from the germline V gene are SNHLY and FYNNEI. Trimming took off 4 bases at V and 6 bases at J, with 15 bases between the two ends. This CDR3 contains 15 residues. This CDR3 is CASSVRTGPPGELFF. In DNA, the CDR3 is TGTGCCAGCAGTGTTCGGACTGGGCCTCCCGGGGAGCTGTTTTTT.

The V call is TRBV7-9, the J call TRBJ2-7; possible D gene TRBD1, 6 bases. The length of the CDR3 is 14 residues. V was clipped by 5 bases and J by 7 bases, with 18 bases between them. From germline, CDR1 is SEHNR and CDR2 FQNEAQ (reference sequence). The CDR3 DNA sequence: TGTGCCAGCAGCCCAGGGACACCTCCTAATGAGCAGTACTTC. Protein sequence: CASSPGTPPNEQYF. Filled out from reference TRBV7-9 and TRBJ2-7, the complete variable domain reads DTGVSQNPRHKITKRGQNVTFRCDPISEHNRLYWYRQTLGQGPEFLTYFQNEAQLEKSRLLSDRFSAERPKGSFSTLEIQRTEQGDSAMYLCASSPGTPPNEQYFGPGTRLTVT.

The V and J genes are TRBV29-1 and TRBJ2-5, with D maybe TRBD1 (6 bases). Germline CDR1 and CDR2: SQVTM and ANQGSEA. This CDR3 spans 15 amino acids. V gave up 4 bases and J gave up 5 bases, with 20 bases separating them. The DNA of the CDR3 is TGCAGCGTTGTTCCTTCACAGGGTATTTTTGAGACCCAGTACTTC. Amino acids: CSVVPSQGIFETQYF.

V is TRBV27 and J is TRBJ2-7; D uncertain. The CDR3 spans 14 residues. Germline V gives CDR1 MNHEY, CDR2 SMNVEV (reference sequence). V lost 0 bases to trimming and J lost 4 bases, with 10 bases between them. In nucleotides, the CDR3 is TGTGCCAGCAGTTTATCGGCGAACCCATACGAGCAGTACTTC. It specifies CASSLSANPYEQYF.

The chain uses TRBV29-1 and TRBJ2-1; 7 bases agree with TRBD2. CDR1 is SQVTM, CDR2 ANQGSEA, per germline. Trimming removed 5 bases from V and 9 bases from J; junction bases left unmatched: 7. CDR3 length: 12 residues. CDR3 DNA: TGCAGCGTTCGTCGACTAGCCGGTGAGCAGTTCTTC. The encoded protein is CSVRRLAGEQFF.

The chain carries TRBV6-5 and TRBJ2-7; 12 bases match TRBD2. The CDR3 has 15 residues. The V segment lost 3 bases and the J segment 6 bases; nucleotides outside the gene matches: 6. Germline V CDR1 and CDR2: MNHEY, SVGAGI. The CDR3 loop reads CASSYRLAGGFEQYF. The CDR3 bases are TGTGCCAGCAGTTATCGGCTAGCGGGAGGGTTCGAGCAGTACTTC.

The V call is TRBV5-5, the J call TRBJ2-3; 10 bases align to TRBD1. The germline V gene has CDR1 SGHKS and CDR2 YYEKEE (reference sequence). V shed 0 bases and J 4 bases; nucleotides not matched to a gene: 5. There are 16 residues in the CDR3. CDR3 DNA sequence: TGTGCCAGCAGCTTGGTGGTCGGACAGGGGGCAGATACGCAGTATTTT. It codes for CASSLVVGQGADTQYF.

J is TRBJ2-7 and V is TRBV29-1, with D maybe TRBD2 (5 bases). CDR3 length: 12 residues. The V and J ends lost 6 bases and 3 bases respectively, with 12 bases between them. Germline CDR1 SQVTM, CDR2 ANQGSEA. For the CDR3, the DNA is TGCAGCGTATCGACCCGGGGCTACGAGCAGTACTTC. Amino acids: CSVSTRGYEQYF.

The chain recombines TRBV19 with TRBJ1-6; D possibly corresponds to TRBD1 (5 bases). This CDR3 contains 15 residues. Germline CDR1 is LNHDA and CDR2 is SQIVND (reference sequence). Trimming cost V 3 bases and J 7 bases, with 13 bases left between them. Written as DNA, the CDR3 is TGTGCCAGTAGTATCGTAAGGGGTGCCAATTCACCCCTCCACTTT. It yields the protein CASSIVRGANSPLHF.

This chain uses TRBV7-9 with TRBJ2-2; 7 bases are shared with TRBD1. This CDR3 is built from 16 residues. The V gene's germline CDR1 is SEHNR and CDR2 FQNEAQ (reference sequence). V shed 4 bases and J 4 bases; nucleotides not matched to a gene: 9. CDR3 residues: CASSSRTGSPTGELFF. The CDR3 DNA reads as TGTGCCAGCAGCTCCAGGACAGGTTCTCCCACCGGGGAGCTGTTTTTT.

This sequence joins TRBV7-8 and TRBJ1-3; D ambiguous. The CDR3 has 14 amino acids. V was clipped by 5 bases and J by 2 bases, with 10 bases between them. Germline assignment: CDR1 SGHVS and CDR2 FQNEAQ. The CDR3 is CASSRRETGNTIYF. CDR3 in DNA: TGTGCCAGCAGCCGGCGAGAGACTGGAAACACCATATATTTT.

This clone was recorded a few times. CDR3 loop: CASSVGQGRVNYEQYF. The CDR3 region has the DNA TGTGCCAGCAGTGTGGGACAGGGGCGGGTGAATTACGAGCAGTACTTC. This sequence joins TRBV7-9 and TRBJ2-7; 10 bases match TRBD1. The CDR3 runs 16 residues. The V gene's germline CDR1 is SEHNR and CDR2 FQNEAQ (reference sequence). The trim removed 6 bases at V and 4 bases at J, leaving 12 bases unmatched.

The chain is built from TRBV27 and TRBJ2-1, with TRBD2 matching 15 bases. The CDR3 sequence is 17 residues long. J was trimmed by 4 bases and V by 3 bases; bases with no gene match: 4. The germline CDR1 and CDR2 sequences are MNHEY and SMNVEV (reference sequence). The CDR3 nucleotides are TGTGCCAGCAGTTTGGGACTAGCGGGAGGACCTTACAATGAGCAGTTCTTC. It encodes CASSLGLAGGPYNEQFF.

V and J are TRBV5-1 and TRBJ1-2; 8 bases match TRBD1. This CDR3 has 16 residues. V lost 1 base to trimming and J lost 6 bases; unmatched junction nucleotides: 11. Germline-derived CDR1 and CDR2 are SGHRS and YFSETQ. This CDR3 is CASSLTGGRRPDGYTF. CDR3 bases: TGCGCCAGCAGCTTGACAGGGGGTAGGCGTCCGGATGGCTACACCTTC.

The V gene is TRBV7-2, the J gene TRBJ2-5; TRBD1 or TRBD2 may be the D gene (7 bases each). Germline V lookup: CDR1 SGHTA, CDR2 FQGNSA. The CDR3 loop spans 15 amino acids. V shed 1 base and J shed 4 bases, with 13 bases lying between them. CDR3 in DNA: TGTGCCAGCAGCTTAGTGGTCAGGGGGGGAGAGACCCAGTACTTC. Protein sequence: CASSLVVRGGETQYF.

The rearrangement joins TRBV3-1 (or the pseudogene TRBV3-2) to TRBJ1-1; tentative D call: TRBD1 (5 bases). V was pared by 7 bases and J by 1 base, with 13 bases between. The CDR3 is 14 amino acids. Looked up from germline, CDR1 is LGHDT and CDR2 is YNNKEL (reference sequence). The CDR3 loop reads CASTLRGRNTEAFF. Written as DNA, the CDR3 is TGTGCCAGCACCCTAAGGGGAAGGAACACTGAAGCTTTCTTT.

The DNA for the CDR3 is TGCGCCAGCAGCGTGGGACACGCAAGGGGCGGCTATGGCTACACCTTC. This sequence encodes CASSVGHARGGYGYTF. The V call is TRBV5-1, the J call TRBJ1-2, with a weak D call TRBD1 (6 bases). Trimming stripped 4 bases from V and 4 bases from J, with 20 bases between. The germline gives CDR1 SGHRS, CDR2 YFSETQ. This CDR3 has 16 residues.

This clone was recorded once. The V and J genes are TRBV6-1 and TRBJ1-4, with D unresolved. Trimming removed 3 bases from V and 15 bases from J, with 8 bases in between. The CDR3 sequence is 10 residues long. Germline lookup yields CDR1 MNHNS and CDR2 SASEGT. CDR3 protein: CASSEEALFF. The CDR3 DNA is TGTGCCAGCAGTGAGGAGGCGTTGTTTTTT.

The chain recombines TRBV5-1 with TRBJ1-1, with D possibly being TRBD1 (5 bases). Trimming removed 0 bases at V and 0 bases at J, with 9 bases between. This CDR3 has 15 amino acids. CDR1 SGHRS and CDR2 YFSETQ come from the germline V gene. The CDR3 sequence: CASSLGGSVNTEAFF. The CDR3 bases are TGCGCCAGCAGCTTGGGGGGCAGTGTGAACACTGAAGCTTTCTTT.

The chain uses TRBV7-9 and TRBJ1-1; no clear D gene. V lost 3 bases to trimming and J lost 4 bases, with 9 bases between them. This CDR3 is 13 amino acids long. CDR1 is SEHNR, CDR2 FQNEAQ, per germline (reference sequence). The CDR3 bases are TGTGCCAGCAGCTTGAACGGACTCACTGAAGCTTTCTTT. Translated: CASSLNGLTEAFF.

The chain joins TRBV7-9 to TRBJ2-1; perhaps TRBD2 as D (5 bases). CDR3 size: 15 residues. Per germline, CDR1 SEHNR and CDR2 FQNEAQ (reference sequence). V lost 5 bases and J 6 bases, leaving 17 bases between the germline ends. CDR3 sequence (DNA): TGTGCCAGCAGCCCCAGCGGAACCTTCGGCAATGAGCAGTTCTTC. It encodes CASSPSGTFGNEQFF.

This chain links TRBV27 with TRBJ2-7; D is perhaps TRBD1 (6 bases). Germline V lookup: CDR1 MNHEY, CDR2 SMNVEV (reference sequence). V dropped 2 bases and J dropped 3 bases, with 17 bases sitting between them. The CDR3 spans 16 residues. The CDR3 is CASSLLGAGEFYEQYF. Here the CDR3 DNA reads TGTGCCAGCAGTTTACTCGGGGCAGGGGAGTTCTACGAGCAGTACTTC.

This chain uses TRBV6-5 with TRBJ2-2; possibly TRBD2 for D (5 bases). V lost 7 bases, J lost 7 bases, and 16 bases lay in between. Germline CDR1 and CDR2: MNHEY and SVGAGI. The CDR3 covers 14 residues. CDR3 sequence reads: CASTRTPKGGELFF. For the CDR3, the DNA is TGTGCCAGCACCAGGACTCCCAAGGGCGGGGAGCTGTTTTTT.

Remarks on this clone: One end of the junction does not line up with germline, which may come from a read error. This chain joins TRBV11-1 and TRBJ1-1; D is undetermined. This CDR3 comprises 13 residues. Germline CDR1 and CDR2: SGHAT and FQDESV (reference sequence). The CDR3 is CASSPNLGRLPDF. For the CDR3, the DNA is TGTGCCAGCAGCCCCAATCTGGGGAGACTACCTGACTTT.

As for this clone: A much bigger clone sits one base away, suggesting this may be a read error. The sample has other DNA sequences that encode this CDR3 too. V usage is TRBV11-3 and J usage is TRBJ2-1, with 14 bases fitting TRBD2. This CDR3 comprises 15 residues. V gave up 5 bases and J gave up 5 bases; unmatched junction bases: 2. Germline V lookup: CDR1 SGHNT, CDR2 YENEEA. This CDR3 is CASSTGLAGDNEQFF. CDR3 nucleotide sequence: TGTGCCAGCAGCACGGGACTAGCGGGAGACAATGAGCAGTTCTTC.

The chain joins TRBV29-1 to TRBJ2-1; TRBD2 might be the D (6 bases). The CDR3 spans 12 residues. Germline CDR1 is SQVTM and CDR2 is ANQGSEA. The V gene lost 7 bases and the J gene lost 8 bases, with 15 bases spanning the gap. The CDR3 bases are TGCAGCGGGACCCCCGGGGAGGATGAGCAGTTCTTC. The encoded protein is CSGTPGEDEQFF.

The gene calls are TRBV9 and TRBJ2-5, with D perhaps assigned TRBD1 or TRBD2 (6 bases each). The CDR3 length is 15 residues. Between the trimmed V and J ends, which lost 0 bases and 2 bases, there was a span of 11 bases. CDR1 SGDLS and CDR2 YYNGEE come from the germline V gene. In DNA, the CDR3 is TGTGCCAGCAGCGTAGGGGCGGGACATCAAGAGACCCAGTACTTC. Its translation: CASSVGAGHQETQYF.

The chain combines TRBV5-5 with TRBJ1-1; tentatively, D is TRBD1 (6 bases). CDR1 is SGHKS and CDR2 is YYEKEE in the germline V gene (reference sequence). V was cut by 4 bases and J by 1 base, with 11 bases left in between. This CDR3 is built from 14 residues. The CDR3 bases are TGTGCCAGCAGCCTACGGACAGAGAACACTGAAGCTTTCTTT. Amino acid sequence: CASSLRTENTEAFF. Filled out from reference TRBV5-5 and TRBJ1-1, the complete variable domain reads DAGVTQSPTHLIKTRGQQVTLRCSPISGHKSVSWYQQVLGQGPQFIFQYYEKEERGRGNFPDRFSARQFPNYSSELNVNALLLGDSALYLCASSLRTENTEAFFGQGTRLTVV.

The CDR3: CASTPTGVYGYTF. The CDR3 DNA reads as TGTGCCAGCACCCCGACAGGGGTGTATGGCTACACCTTC. The chain uses TRBV28 and TRBJ1-2; 8 bases are shared with TRBD1. The CDR3 covers 13 residues. Per the germline V gene, CDR1 is MDHEN and CDR2 is SYDVKM. With V trimmed by 7 bases and J by 5 bases, 6 bases remained unmatched.